These 7 T cell receptor beta chains came from one sample sequenced in a study of OX40 agonist ivuxolimab in advanced cancers. Sequencing was performed with immunoSEQ multiplex PCR; in TCRdb, only in-frame clones are kept and a portion is missing. The sample lists some 95,000 clones, about 85% seen once, with 3.5% to 4% in the top ten. The specimen was CD4+ or CD8+ T cells sorted from blood, collected in a trial of the OX40 agonist ivuxolimab. The receptors here all came from an adult with an advanced solid tumor such as melanoma, head and neck, liver or kidney cancer.

The chain uses TRBV7-2 and TRBJ1-2; TRBD1 agrees at 10 bases. The CDR3 spans 16 residues. From germline, CDR1 is SGHTA and CDR2 FQGNSA. V gave up 5 bases and J gave up 5 bases; unmatched junction bases: 11. The CDR3 spells CASSVGQGGFGYGYTF. As DNA, the CDR3 is TGTGCCAGCAGCGTCGGACAGGGGGGATTTGGGTATGGCTACACCTTC.

The chain joins TRBV27 to TRBJ2-3, with 14 nucleotides matching TRBD2. The CDR3 length is 16 residues. Trimming took 5 bases from V and 4 from J; bases not matched to a gene: 5. Germline V CDR1 and CDR2: MNHEY, SMNVEV (reference sequence). The CDR3, as DNA: TGTGCCAGCAGTCGGGGACTAGCGGGAGAACCAGATACGCAGTATTTT. Its protein product is CASSRGLAGEPDTQYF.

This clone was observed once. J is TRBJ2-5 and V is TRBV28; 13 bases are shared with TRBD2. The CDR3 consists of 16 residues. Germline trimming cut 6 bases from V and 2 bases from J; bases unmatched to any gene: 6. Germline CDR1 and CDR2: MDHEN and SYDVKM. CDR3 residues: CASSGRLAGGQETQYF. In DNA form, the CDR3 reads TGTGCCAGCAGCGGTAGACTAGCGGGAGGTCAAGAGACCCAGTACTTC.

The chain is built from TRBV6-4 and TRBJ2-3, with D unresolved. Trimming removed 4 bases from V and 2 bases from J, with 7 bases in between. Germline lookup yields CDR1 MRHNA and CDR2 SNTAGT. This CDR3 is built from 13 residues. The DNA of the CDR3 is TGTGCCAGCAGTGTTTGGGACACAGATACGCAGTATTTT. This sequence encodes CASSVWDTDTQYF.

The chain is built from TRBV10-3 and TRBJ2-5; D may be TRBD2 (6 bases). Looked up from germline, CDR1 is ENHRY and CDR2 is SYGVKD. The V gene lost 2 bases and the J gene lost 3 bases, with 13 bases spanning the gap. This CDR3 spans 15 amino acids. The CDR3 loop reads CAISETRDSEETQYF. CDR3 coding DNA: TGTGCCATCAGTGAGACACGGGACTCCGAAGAGACCCAGTACTTC.

The chain carries TRBV11-2 and TRBJ2-1; D possibly matches TRBD1 or TRBD2 (6 bases each). This CDR3 has 15 amino acids. V lost 5 bases, J lost 0 bases, and 11 bases lay in between. Germline CDR1 reads SGHAT; CDR2 reads FQNNGV. The CDR3 spells CASSAGHPSYNEQFF. The CDR3, as DNA: TGTGCCAGCAGCGCGGGACACCCCTCCTACAATGAGCAGTTCTTC.

The chain recombines TRBV4-1 with TRBJ2-1; TRBD2 aligns across 13 bases. The CDR3 extends over 16 amino acids. Germline V gene data show CDR1 as MGHRA and CDR2 as YSYEKL. Unmatched junction bases numbered 4, after V lost 3 bases and J lost 5 bases. The CDR3 here is CASSHLGTSGNNEQFF. CDR3 DNA sequence: TGCGCCAGCAGCCACCTCGGGACTAGCGGGAACAATGAGCAGTTCTTC.